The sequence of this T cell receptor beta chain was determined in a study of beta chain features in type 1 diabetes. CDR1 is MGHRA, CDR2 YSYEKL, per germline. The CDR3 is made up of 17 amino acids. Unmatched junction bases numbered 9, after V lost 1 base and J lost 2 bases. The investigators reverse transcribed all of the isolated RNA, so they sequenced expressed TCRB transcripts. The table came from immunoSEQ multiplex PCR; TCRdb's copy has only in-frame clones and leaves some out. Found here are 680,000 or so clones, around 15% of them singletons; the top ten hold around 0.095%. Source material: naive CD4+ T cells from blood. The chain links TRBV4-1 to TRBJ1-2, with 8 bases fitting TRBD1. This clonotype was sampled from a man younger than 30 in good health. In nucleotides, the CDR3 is TGCGCCAGCAGCCAAGGGACCGGGACAGGAAGAAACTATGGCTACACCTTC. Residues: CASSQGTGTGRNYGYTF.